This TCR beta chain is from a study of blood T cells in healthy people across ages. Whole-study results and caveats: PBMCs that were unsorted prevented a conclusive naive versus antigen-experienced comparison.

Ten milliliters was the volume of peripheral blood drawn from each donor. Every sample had a minimum of 6.5 million PBMCs isolated. The CDR3 runs to 16 residues. The germline CDR1 and CDR2 sequences are SQVTM and ANQGSEA. The junction had 12 bases not matched to a gene; V was cut back by 7 bases and J by 2 bases. The authors ran a second PCR of about 6 to 11 cycles using a sample-barcoded 5' primer and a J-beta primer mix. TCRdb re-called the 5' RACE reads with MiXCR, one entry per CDR3 protein. Of approximately 1,700,000 distinct CDR3 sequences listed, roughly two fifths are singletons. Details on this clonotype: As yet, its antigen is unknown.

The TCR comes from a human donor in good health. Sequenced input: blood. This chain links TRBV29-1 with TRBJ2-1, with TRBD1 matching 9 bases. CDR3 protein: CSAQGRQGGTYNEQFF. Here the CDR3 DNA reads TGCAGCGCTCAAGGAAGACAGGGGGGCACCTACAATGAGCAGTTCTTC.